This passage covers 18 T cell receptor beta chains from one sample sequenced in a study of technical replicates of blood from a few donors. Sequencing used immunoSEQ multiplex PCR; TCRdb keeps in-frame clones, though not all of them. The table shows tens of thousands of clones, with just over 90% occurring only once. The sequenced material came from T cells isolated from PBMCs. These receptors originate from a human donor in good health.

The chain has TRBV5-5 and TRBJ2-2; D unresolved. Germline assignment: CDR1 SGHKS and CDR2 YYEKEE (reference sequence). V lost 0 bases to trimming and J lost 5 bases, with 5 bases between them. The CDR3 runs to 13 residues. In DNA, the CDR3 is TGTGCCAGCAGCTTGGGCGGTACCGGGGAGCTGTTTTTT. This translates into CASSLGGTGELFF. Full variable domain (rest looked up from reference TRBV5-5 and TRBJ2-2): DAGVTQSPTHLIKTRGQQVTLRCSPISGHKSVSWYQQVLGQGPQFIFQYYEKEERGRGNFPDRFSARQFPNYSSELNVNALLLGDSALYLCASSLGGTGELFFGEGSRLTVL.

This clone came up once. This chain connects TRBV30 to TRBJ1-2; D remains unclear. V was clipped by 5 bases and J by 8 bases, with 24 bases between them. The CDR3 spans 15 residues. The germline gives CDR1 GTSNPN, CDR2 SVGIG (reference sequence). The CDR3 loop is CAWLVYSFLGSGYTF. DNA for the CDR3: TGTGCCTGGCTTGTTTACTCCTTTCTCGGTAGCGGCTACACCTTC.

The chain has TRBV27 and TRBJ1-2; 8 bases are a match to TRBD1. This CDR3 spans 15 amino acids. V gave up 5 bases and J gave up 3 bases; unmatched junction bases: 8. Germline V CDR1 and CDR2: MNHEY, SMNVEV (reference sequence). CDR3 region: CASSLRTGTYYGYTF. DNA of the CDR3: TGTGCCAGCAGTCTCCGGACAGGGACCTACTATGGCTACACCTTC.

The rearrangement uses TRBV6-5 and TRBJ2-1, with TRBD2 identical over 15 bases. This CDR3 contains 15 residues. V was clipped by 7 bases and J by 7 bases; unmatched bases: 5. Germline values: CDR1 MNHEY, CDR2 SVGAGI. The CDR3 sequence: CASTLGLAGGNEQFF. The CDR3 nucleotides read TGTGCCAGCACTCTGGGACTAGCGGGAGGTAATGAGCAGTTCTTC.

The rearrangement joins TRBV5-1 to TRBJ2-5, with no clear D. Trimming removed 4 bases from V and 5 bases from J, with 18 bases in between. The CDR3 is 15 amino acids. Germline CDR1 is SGHRS and CDR2 is YFSETQ. CDR3 coding DNA: TGCGCCAGCAGCCAATCGAGCGAGACTTGGGAGACCCAGTACTTC. This translates into CASSQSSETWETQYF.

The rearrangement uses TRBV4-1 and TRBJ2-7; 7 nucleotides agree with TRBD1. The ends lost 6 bases at V and 3 bases at J; junction bases unmatched: 8. Germline V CDR1 and CDR2: MGHRA, YSYEKL. This CDR3 is built from 14 residues. DNA for the CDR3: TGCGCCAGCAGTCCCGAGGGACAGCACTACGAGCAGTACTTC. Translating gives CASSPEGQHYEQYF.

The sample holds a few counts of this clone. J is TRBJ1-1 and V is TRBV4-1; the D is unclear. The V end was cut by 4 bases, the J end by 4 bases, with 13 bases between. The length of the CDR3 is 14 residues. Germline CDR1 and CDR2: MGHRA and YSYEKL. The CDR3 DNA follows: TGCGCCAGCAGCCCCGGCGGGTGGAGCACTGAAGCTTTCTTT. Translated, it gives CASSPGGWSTEAFF.

This chain joins TRBV5-1 and TRBJ2-3; 12 bases line up with TRBD2. The CDR3 runs 16 residues. In germline, CDR1 is SGHRS, CDR2 YFSETQ. The ends lost 5 bases at V and 4 bases at J; junction bases unmatched: 8. CDR3: CASSISLAGGSDTQYF. The CDR3 nucleotides read TGCGCCAGCAGTATCTCGCTAGCGGGGGGGTCAGATACGCAGTATTTT.

The chain couples TRBV28 to TRBJ1-5, with a tentative D call TRBD1 (6 bases). The CDR3 length is 15 residues. Looked up from germline, CDR1 is MDHEN and CDR2 is SYDVKM. Trimming removed 2 bases at V and 3 bases at J, with 11 bases between. Written as DNA, the CDR3 is TGTGCCAGCAGTTTAACAGGGACCTACAATCAGCCCCAGCATTTT. Its translation: CASSLTGTYNQPQHF.

This chain links TRBV6-1 with TRBJ2-2; 10 bases are a match to TRBD2. Germline lookup yields CDR1 MNHNS and CDR2 SASEGT. CDR3 length: 16 residues. V shed 4 bases and J 1 base; nucleotides not matched to a gene: 3. CDR3 sequence: CASSVPSGRNTGELFF. The CDR3 DNA reads TGTGCCAGCAGTGTACCTAGCGGGAGGAACACCGGGGAGCTGTTTTTT.

The rearrangement joins TRBV19 to TRBJ1-2, with 7 bases lining up with TRBD1. Germline CDR1 reads LNHDA; CDR2 reads SQIVND (reference sequence). The CDR3 is 16 residues long. Trimming cost V 4 bases and J 8 bases; bases outside gene matches: 16. The CDR3 nucleotides are TGTGCCAGTAGTACGACCCCGGGGACAGCTTCCCGAGGCTACACCTTC. Protein product: CASSTTPGTASRGYTF.

This chain joins TRBV19 and TRBJ1-4; 10 nucleotides align to TRBD1. V was clipped by 1 base and J by 6 bases; unmatched bases: 5. Germline V gives CDR1 LNHDA, CDR2 SQIVND (reference sequence). There are 16 residues in the CDR3. The CDR3 here is CASSIGWTGGDEKLFF. CDR3 DNA sequence: TGTGCCAGTAGTATAGGTTGGACAGGGGGGGATGAAAAACTGTTTTTT.

The rearrangement uses TRBV27 and TRBJ2-7, with a possible D match to TRBD1 (7 bases). In germline, CDR1 is MNHEY, CDR2 SMNVEV (reference sequence). The CDR3 totals 14 residues. With 6 bases removed from V and 7 bases from J, the gap between germline ends came to 19 bases. Written as DNA, the CDR3 is TGTGCCAGCAGCCGACAGGGAGGCTACGAGGAGCAGTACTTC. Translating it yields CASSRQGGYEEQYF.

V usage is TRBV25-1 and J usage is TRBJ2-1; 13 positions agree with TRBD2. Germline CDR1 and CDR2: MGHDK and SYGVNS. The CDR3 length is 16 residues. Losses at the gene ends were 6 bases for V and 7 bases for J; bases not matched to a gene: 9. CDR3 protein: CASSYSGTSGMNEQFF. CDR3 nucleotides: TGTGCCAGCAGCTACTCCGGGACTAGCGGGATGAATGAGCAGTTCTTC.

The V and J genes are TRBV11-3 and TRBJ2-3; possible D gene TRBD1, 5 bases. CDR3 length equals 13 residues. V lost 2 bases to trimming and J lost 5 bases, with 8 bases between them. Germline CDR1 reads SGHNT; CDR2 reads YENEEA. CDR3 bases: TGTGCCAGCAGCTTAATGCAGGGAGATACGCAGTATTTT. Protein: CASSLMQGDTQYF.

This clone was seen just once. This chain joins TRBV13 and TRBJ2-1; weak D call: TRBD2 (6 bases). Germline CDR1 reads PRHDT; CDR2 reads FYEKMQ (reference sequence). CDR3 length: 15 amino acids. V was cut by 4 bases and J by 5 bases, with 15 bases left in between. CDR3 loop: CASSWAGGDHNEQFF. Written as DNA, the CDR3 is TGTGCCAGCAGCTGGGCGGGCGGGGATCACAATGAGCAGTTCTTC.

The chain recombines TRBV4-1 with TRBJ2-1; possible D gene TRBD1, 5 bases. V was clipped by 1 base and J by 8 bases, with 15 bases between them. CDR3 length: 15 amino acids. Germline V CDR1 and CDR2: MGHRA, YSYEKL. CDR3 nucleotides: TGCGCCAGCAGCCAAGCTCTGACAGAATACGATGAGCAGTTCTTC. Translated: CASSQALTEYDEQFF.

The rearrangement uses TRBV19 and TRBJ2-3; D unclear. The CDR3 loop spans 14 amino acids. Per the germline V gene, CDR1 is LNHDA and CDR2 is SQIVND (reference sequence). Trimming took off 1 base at V and 6 bases at J, with 11 bases between the two ends. The CDR3 region has the DNA TGTGCCAGTAGTATAGTGAACTCTAGGGATACGCAGTATTTT. Its translation: CASSIVNSRDTQYF. The full variable domain, its missing parts supplied by reference TRBV19 and TRBJ2-3, is DGGITQSPKYLFRKEGQNVTLSCEQNLNHDAMYWYRQDPGQGLRLIYYSQIVNDFQKGDIAEGYSVSREKKESFPLTVTSAQKNPTAFYLCASSIVNSRDTQYFGPGTRLTVL.